A single sample is the source of the 8 T cell receptor beta chains below, sequenced in a study of identical twins. TCRdb passed the 5' RACE reads through MiXCR, listing each CDR3 protein once. The sample yields approximately 600,000 distinct CDR3 sequences, more than 9% seen once. The sample was also linked to a second study, of yellow fever vaccine responses in identical twins.

Sequencing was performed on PBMCs. These receptors were taken from a woman between 18 and 30 years old in good health.

This clonotype was recorded a few times. This rearrangement joins TRBV28 to TRBJ2-7; tentatively, D is TRBD2 (5 bases). This CDR3 has 13 amino acids. The germline gives CDR1 MDHEN, CDR2 SYDVKM. Trimming cost V 7 bases and J 3 bases, with 13 bases left between them. CDR3 region: CASTTGRGYEQYF. The CDR3, as DNA: TGTGCCAGCACTACCGGCCGGGGCTACGAGCAGTACTTC. Full variable domain (remainder filled in from reference TRBV28 and TRBJ2-7): DVKVTQSSRYLVKRTGEKVFLECVQDMDHENMFWYRQDPGLGLRLIYFSYDVKMKEKGDIPEGYSVSREKKERFSLILESASTNQTSMYLCASTTGRGYEQYFGPGTRLTVT.

This clonotype was picked up a small number of times. This chain joins TRBV27 and TRBJ1-5; D is ambiguous. Germline V gene lookup returns CDR1 MNHEY and CDR2 SMNVEV (reference sequence). The CDR3 sequence is 14 residues long. V gave up 6 bases and J gave up 3 bases, with 12 bases separating them. CDR3 loop: CASSIGQFNQPQHF. As DNA, the CDR3 is TGTGCCAGCAGCATCGGCCAATTCAATCAGCCCCAGCATTTT.

This clonotype was counted ten times or more. The V gene is TRBV2, the J gene TRBJ2-2; tentatively, D is TRBD1 (6 bases). This CDR3 comprises 13 residues. Germline-derived CDR1 and CDR2 are SNHLY and FYNNEI. Trimming took 6 bases from V and 4 from J, leaving 9 bases between them. The CDR3 DNA is TGTGCCAGCAGACAGGGTATCACCGGGGAGCTGTTTTTT. Protein sequence: CASRQGITGELFF. Combining the CDR3 with reference TRBV2 and TRBJ2-2 gives the whole variable domain EPEVTQTPSHQVTQMGQEVILRCVPISNHLYFYWYRQILGQKVEFLVSFYNNEISEKSEIFDDQFSVERPDGSNFTLKIRSTKLEDSAMYFCASRQGITGELFFGEGSRLTVL.

This rearrangement joins TRBV20-1 to TRBJ1-2; D perhaps matches TRBD1 (5 bases). CDR1 is DFQATT, CDR2 SNEGSKA, per germline (reference sequence). Trimming took off 6 bases at V and 2 bases at J, with 16 bases between the two ends. The CDR3 runs 14 residues. CDR3 coding DNA: TGCAGTGCCCCAGCGGGCAGGGAAAACTATGGCTACACCTTC. Residues: CSAPAGRENYGYTF.

Regarding this clonotype: A single base separates this from a much larger clone, so it may be a read error. The V call is TRBV5-1, the J call TRBJ2-1, with D perhaps matching TRBD1 (5 bases). The V gene lost 3 bases and the J gene lost 7 bases, with 20 bases spanning the gap. The V gene's germline CDR1 is SGHRS and CDR2 YFSETQ. The CDR3 spans 16 residues. The chain's CDR3 is CASSSRTRGINNEQFF. For the CDR3, the DNA is TGCGCCAGCAGCTCCAGGACAAGGGGCATTAATAATGAGCAGTTCTTC.

This clonotype was counted between two and nine times. A much larger clone sits a single nucleotide away, making a read error possible. V and J are TRBV24-1 and TRBJ2-2; D is undetermined. V gave up 6 bases and J gave up 6 bases, with 4 bases separating them. Germline loops: CDR1 KGHDR, CDR2 SFDVKD. The CDR3 extends over 11 amino acids. CDR3 nucleotide sequence: TGTGCCACCAGTTGGGCCGGGGAGCTGTTTTTT. This codes for CATSWAGELFF.

This clonotype was counted between two and nine times. The chain joins TRBV11-2 to TRBJ2-5, with 7 bases matching TRBD1. The CDR3 has 16 residues. Looked up from germline, CDR1 is SGHAT and CDR2 is FQNNGV. Losses at the gene ends were 1 base for V and 2 bases for J; bases not matched to a gene: 7. The CDR3 DNA reads TGTGCCAGCAGCTTAGGGGGACAGTATAAACAAGAGACCCAGTACTTC. It is translated as CASSLGGQYKQETQYF. The variable domain in full, completed from reference TRBV11-2 and TRBJ2-5, reads EAGVAQSPRYKIIEKRQSVAFWCNPISGHATLYWYQQILGQGPKLLIQFQNNGVVDDSQLPKDRFSAERLKGVDSTLKIQPAKLEDSAVYLCASSLGGQYKQETQYFGPGTRLLVL.

The J gene is TRBJ2-3, the V gene TRBV29-1, with a tentative D call TRBD1 (5 bases). This CDR3 contains 12 residues. The germline V gene encodes CDR1 SQVTM and CDR2 ANQGSEA. Trimming left V 5 bases short and J 6 bases short, with 12 bases between. The chain's CDR3 is CSVQGQRDTQYF. In nucleotides, the CDR3 is TGCAGCGTTCAGGGCCAGCGTGATACGCAGTATTTT.